These 29 T cell receptor beta chains were all obtained from the same sample, sequenced in a study of immunodeficiency. Clones were sequenced by immunoSEQ multiplex PCR, and TCRdb holds only the in-frame ones, with some missing. This table holds some 3,000 clones, roughly 90% found once. Sequenced material: CD8+ T cells from blood. The receptors shown here come from a human donor in good health.

This chain uses TRBV9 with TRBJ2-1, with 10 bases matching TRBD2. This CDR3 is built from 19 residues. The J segment lost 0 bases and the V segment lost 0 bases, leaving 9 bases of the junction unmatched. Per germline, CDR1 SGDLS and CDR2 YYNGEE. The CDR3 loop is CASSVGTSGLISSYNEQFF. CDR3 in DNA: TGTGCCAGCAGCGTAGGGACTAGCGGCCTGATAAGCTCCTACAATGAGCAGTTCTTC.

The chain joins TRBV5-1 to TRBJ1-4; no definite D call. Trimming left V 4 bases short and J 5 bases short, with 3 bases between. The germline CDR1 and CDR2 sequences are SGHRS and YFSETQ. The CDR3 spans 11 residues. CDR3 region: CASSQNEKLFF. The CDR3 DNA reads TGCGCCAGCAGCCAGAATGAAAAACTGTTTTTT.

This chain uses TRBV10-2 with TRBJ2-5; the D is unclear. There are 11 residues in the CDR3. V was cut by 0 bases and J by 7 bases, with 3 bases left in between. Germline CDR1 is WSHSY and CDR2 is SAAADI. The CDR3 nucleotides are TGCGCCAGCAGTGAGTCGGGGACCCAGTACTTC. The encoded protein is CASSESGTQYF.

J is TRBJ2-2 and V is TRBV9, with D perhaps matching TRBD1 or TRBD2 (6 bases each). The germline gives CDR1 SGDLS, CDR2 YYNGEE. The V and J ends lost 4 bases and 6 bases respectively, with 13 bases between them. The CDR3 is made up of 14 amino acids. The CDR3 region has the DNA TGTGCCAGCAGCCGAGGGGGGAGCGCCGGGGAGCTGTTTTTT. It translates to CASSRGGSAGELFF.

A single count supports this clone. The chain has TRBV9 and TRBJ1-5, with 9 bases that match TRBD1. Germline V CDR1 and CDR2: SGDLS, YYNGEE. The trim removed 3 bases at V and 0 bases at J, leaving 4 bases unmatched. CDR3 size: 16 residues. The DNA of the CDR3 is TGTGCCAGCAGCGAAGGGACAGGGAATAGCAATCAGCCCCAGCATTTT. This translates into CASSEGTGNSNQPQHF.

The chain links TRBV29-1 to TRBJ1-1; a possible D gene is TRBD1 (5 bases). V was clipped by 5 bases and J by 0 bases, with 10 bases between them. Germline V gives CDR1 SQVTM, CDR2 ANQGSEA. The CDR3 is 13 residues long. This chain's CDR3 is CSVYGTLNTEAFF. For the CDR3, the DNA is TGCAGCGTTTATGGGACGTTGAACACTGAAGCTTTCTTT. Complete variable domain (other parts from reference TRBV29-1 and TRBJ1-1): SAVISQKPSRDICQRGTSLTIQCQVDSQVTMMFWYRQQPGQSLTLIATANQGSEATYESGFVIDKFPISRPNLTFSTLTVSNMSPEDSSIYLCSVYGTLNTEAFFGQGTRLTVV.

This clone showed up just once. This chain joins TRBV4-1 and TRBJ1-1; 7 bases are a match to TRBD1. V was clipped by 3 bases and J by 5 bases; unmatched bases: 3. This CDR3 has 13 amino acids. CDR1 is MGHRA, CDR2 YSYEKL, per germline. CDR3 nucleotides: TGCGCCAGCAGCCATGCAGGGGGTACTGAAGCTTTCTTT. This translates into CASSHAGGTEAFF.

This clone has only a few counts. The chain couples TRBV15 to TRBJ1-5; no definite D call. In germline, CDR1 is LNHNV, CDR2 YYDKDF (reference sequence). The CDR3 contains 15 residues. V was trimmed by 0 bases and J by 3 bases, leaving 9 bases between them. CDR3 DNA sequence: TGTGCCACCAGCAGAGATCCGGGAATCAATCAGCCCCAGCATTTT. It specifies CATSRDPGINQPQHF.

This clone was seen a handful of times. This rearrangement joins TRBV7-9 to TRBJ2-7; 11 bases fit TRBD1. Unmatched junction bases numbered 5, after V lost 4 bases and J lost 3 bases. Germline V gives CDR1 SEHNR, CDR2 FQNEAQ (reference sequence). The CDR3 contains 15 residues. CDR3 coding DNA: TGTGCCAGCAGCTCCGGGACAGGGGGTGGCTACGAGCAGTACTTC. Residues: CASSSGTGGGYEQYF.

The V call is TRBV29-1, the J call TRBJ2-7; 7 bases fit TRBD2. Germline loops: CDR1 SQVTM, CDR2 ANQGSEA. V gave up 8 bases and J gave up 5 bases; unmatched junction bases: 12. The CDR3 has 13 residues. The CDR3 region has the DNA TGCAGCATACGTAGTGGGAGGGCCCACGAGCAGTACTTC. Translation gives CSIRSGRAHEQYF.

The V gene is TRBV14, the J gene TRBJ2-7; D remains ambiguous. The germline V gene has CDR1 SGHDN and CDR2 FVKESK. V was pared by 3 bases and J by 4 bases, with 4 bases between. CDR3 length equals 11 residues. The chain's CDR3 is CASSQGYEQYF. As DNA, the CDR3 is TGTGCCAGCAGCCAGGGGTACGAGCAGTACTTC.

The chain couples TRBV9 to TRBJ2-1; perhaps TRBD2 as D (5 bases). The CDR3 length is 14 residues. V was shortened by 2 bases and J by 8 bases, with 14 bases between the two germline ends. Germline V gene data show CDR1 as SGDLS and CDR2 as YYNGEE. For the CDR3, the DNA is TGTGCCAGCAGCGTGAGCGAGGGTTGGGATGAGCAGTTCTTC. Amino acid sequence: CASSVSEGWDEQFF.

The V gene is TRBV5-6, the J gene TRBJ2-5, with 9 bases identical to TRBD1. The CDR3 has 16 amino acids. Germline V gene sequence: CDR1 SGHDT, CDR2 YYEEEE. Trimming removed 1 base from V and 3 bases from J; junction bases left unmatched: 7. The CDR3 here is CASSLLGQGRKETQYF. In nucleotides, the CDR3 is TGTGCCAGCAGCTTGCTGGGACAGGGTAGGAAAGAGACCCAGTACTTC.

This clone was recorded once. The rearrangement joins TRBV9 to TRBJ2-1; 14 bases fit TRBD2. J was trimmed by 7 bases and V by 3 bases; bases with no gene match: 12. Germline CDR1 SGDLS, CDR2 YYNGEE. This CDR3 is 18 amino acids long. CDR3 nucleotide sequence: TGTGCCAGCAGCGGTGGTTGGACTAGCGGGAGGTGGGATAATGAGCAGTTCTTC. Translated, it gives CASSGGWTSGRWDNEQFF. Using reference TRBV9 and TRBJ2-1 for the parts outside the CDR3, the full variable domain is DSGVTQTPKHLITATGQRVTLRCSPRSGDLSVYWYQQSLDQGLQFLIQYYNGEERAKGNILERFSAQQFPDLHSELNLSSLELGDSALYFCASSGGWTSGRWDNEQFFGPGTRLTVL.

This clone was detected once. This rearrangement joins TRBV6-1 to TRBJ2-7; 7 bases line up with TRBD2. CDR1 and CDR2 from the germline V gene are MNHNS and SASEGT. After removal of 1 base from V and 2 bases from J, the junction contained 5 bases not matched to a gene. CDR3 size: 15 residues. CDR3 sequence (DNA): TGTGCCAGCAGTGAAGAGGCTAGCGGTCCCTACGAGCAGTACTTC. Encoded protein: CASSEEASGPYEQYF.

Concerning this clone itself: The final CDR3 position lacks the conserved phenylalanine or tryptophan, pointing to a likely read error. The DNA is omitted, as the CDR3 cannot be located on it reliably, and the CDR3 follows TCRdb's listing. The rearrangement uses TRBV12-3 or TRBV12-4 and TRBJ2-6; the table names TRBD1, a call not compared with the DNA. With termini counted, the CDR3 has 9 amino acids. The CDR3 sequence: CASNQPQVP.

V and J are TRBV20-1 and TRBJ1-5; no definite D call. Trimming took off 3 bases at V and 0 bases at J, with 12 bases between the two ends. The CDR3 has 15 residues. CDR1 and CDR2 from the germline V gene are DFQATT and SNEGSKA (reference sequence). CDR3 region: CSASPKGYSNQPQHF. The CDR3 DNA reads TGCAGTGCTAGTCCCAAGGGATATAGCAATCAGCCCCAGCATTTT.

The chain is built from TRBV5-6 and TRBJ2-7; TRBD1 might be the D (6 bases). Germline lookup yields CDR1 SGHDT and CDR2 YYEEEE. CDR3 length equals 11 residues. Trimming left V 4 bases short and J 4 bases short, with 6 bases between. CDR3 protein: CASSGQYEQYF. For the CDR3, the DNA is TGTGCCAGCAGCGGACAGTACGAGCAGTACTTC.

V usage is TRBV3-1 (or the pseudogene TRBV3-2) and J usage is TRBJ2-1; no definite D call. Germline CDR1 and CDR2: LGHDT and YNNKEL (reference sequence). This CDR3 has 14 residues. Trimming took off 0 bases at V and 10 bases at J, with 13 bases between the two ends. CDR3 amino acids: CASSQEASGREQFF. The CDR3 DNA follows: TGTGCCAGCAGCCAAGAAGCATCGGGCAGGGAGCAGTTCTTC.

The chain recombines TRBV18 with TRBJ2-1; either TRBD1 or TRBD2 may fit D (5 bases each). CDR3 length: 14 amino acids. V was clipped by 2 bases and J by 6 bases, with 11 bases between them. Germline loops: CDR1 KGHSH, CDR2 LQKENI. The CDR3 region is CASSPAGTPNEQFF. CDR3 DNA sequence: TGTGCCAGCTCACCAGCCGGGACGCCCAATGAGCAGTTCTTC.

The V call is TRBV9, the J call TRBJ2-7; 9 nucleotides line up with TRBD1. Germline V gives CDR1 SGDLS, CDR2 YYNGEE. This CDR3 has 17 residues. J lost 2 bases, V lost 0 bases, and 9 bases had no gene match. The CDR3 sequence is CASSVVPLGTGTYEQYF. CDR3 DNA: TGTGCCAGCAGCGTAGTCCCCCTCGGGACAGGGACCTACGAGCAGTACTTC.

The chain recombines TRBV28 with TRBJ1-2; 8 bases line up with TRBD1. Per germline, CDR1 MDHEN and CDR2 SYDVKM. Trimming cost V 6 bases and J 5 bases; bases outside gene matches: 14. The CDR3 has 16 residues. CDR3 amino acids: CASSFPSDRVGYGYTF. The CDR3 bases are TGTGCCAGCAGCTTCCCCTCGGACAGGGTCGGGTATGGCTACACCTTC.

The chain is built from TRBV10-3 and TRBJ2-7; D gene ambiguous. CDR3 length equals 13 residues. CDR1 is ENHRY and CDR2 is SYGVKD in the germline V gene. V was shortened by 2 bases and J by 2 bases, with 7 bases between the two germline ends. The CDR3 nucleotides are TGTGCCATCAGTGAGGAGAAGACCTACGAGCAGTACTTC. Amino acid sequence: CAISEEKTYEQYF.

The chain uses TRBV7-8 and TRBJ2-7; 7 bases agree with TRBD2. After removal of 6 bases from V and 0 bases from J, the junction contained 5 bases not matched to a gene. CDR1 and CDR2 (germline): SGHVS, FQNEAQ. The CDR3 spans 14 residues. This CDR3 reads CASRLGGTSYEQYF. The CDR3, as DNA: TGTGCCAGCAGACTGGGAGGGACCTCCTACGAGCAGTACTTC.

The chain carries TRBV25-1 and TRBJ2-3, with 10 bases fitting TRBD2. The germline V gene encodes CDR1 MGHDK and CDR2 SYGVNS. The CDR3 is made up of 15 amino acids. V gave up 2 bases and J gave up 2 bases; unmatched junction bases: 1. Here the CDR3 DNA reads TGTGCCAGCAGTGAACTAGCGGGAGACACAGATACGCAGTATTTT. Protein sequence: CASSELAGDTDTQYF.

The gene calls are TRBV4-1 and TRBJ1-5; D unclear. There are 14 residues in the CDR3. V was clipped by 1 base and J by 1 base, with 5 bases between them. Germline lookup yields CDR1 MGHRA and CDR2 YSYEKL. CDR3 DNA: TGCGCCAGCAGCCAAGCGGGCAGCAATCAGCCCCAGCATTTT. Translation gives CASSQAGSNQPQHF.

This clone occurred a few times. J is TRBJ2-7 and V is TRBV19; D is uncertain. Trimming took 1 base from V and 3 from J, leaving 13 bases between them. Germline assignment: CDR1 LNHDA and CDR2 SQIVND (reference sequence). CDR3 size: 15 residues. CDR3 residues: CASSIAVDSYYEQYF. The CDR3 region has the DNA TGTGCCAGTAGTATAGCCGTCGACTCGTACTACGAGCAGTACTTC.

The gene calls are TRBV6-5 and TRBJ2-7; 8 nucleotides line up with TRBD1. Germline lookup yields CDR1 MNHEY and CDR2 SVGAGI. The length of the CDR3 is 15 residues. V shed 4 bases, J shed 3 bases, and the junction held 8 bases outside the gene matches. CDR3 region: CASSSTGTGFYEQYF. DNA for the CDR3: TGTGCCAGCAGTTCCACCGGGACAGGATTCTACGAGCAGTACTTC.

The rearrangement links TRBV11-2 to TRBJ2-1; 9 nucleotides match TRBD2. CDR1 SGHAT and CDR2 FQNNGV come from the germline V gene. The CDR3 length is 15 residues. J lost 1 base, V lost 8 bases, and 6 bases had no gene match. The DNA for the CDR3 is TGTGCCAGCTCACGGCGGGAGGGTTCCTACAATGAGCAGTTCTTC. Its protein product is CASSRREGSYNEQFF.